This entry lists 25 T cell receptor beta chains sequenced from one sample in a study of cytomegalovirus exposure and HLA in healthy donors. Researchers ran the PCR with 60 Vbeta and 13 Jbeta primers. Sequencing used immunoSEQ multiplex PCR; TCRdb keeps in-frame clones, though not all of them. The table shows roughly 100,000 clones, with 9.5% to 15% occurring only once. Sequenced sample: PBMCs. These receptors all stem from a man between 40 and 49 years old in good health and CMV-seropositive.

The CDR3 DNA is TGTGCCACCAGCAGAGACCAAAACGAGGTCACTGAAGCTTTCTTT. Encoded protein: CATSRDQNEVTEAFF. V and J are TRBV15 and TRBJ1-1; D gene uncertain. The V end lost 0 bases, the J end lost 4 bases, and 12 bases lay between the germline ends. The germline CDR1 and CDR2 sequences are LNHNV and YYDKDF (reference sequence). The CDR3 length is 15 residues.

The rearrangement joins TRBV11-2 to TRBJ1-1, with D tentatively TRBD1 (5 bases). CDR1 and CDR2 from the germline V gene are SGHAT and FQNNGV. V lost 5 bases to trimming and J lost 8 bases, with 18 bases between them. The CDR3 loop spans 14 amino acids. The CDR3 DNA sequence: TGTGCCAGCAGCCCTGGGACGGTGGGGAGGGAAGCTTTCTTT. This gives the protein CASSPGTVGREAFF.

The chain recombines TRBV28 with TRBJ2-1; TRBD2 matches 12 bases. J lost 9 bases, V lost 6 bases, and 6 bases had no gene match. This CDR3 comprises 14 residues. CDR1 and CDR2 from the germline V gene are MDHEN and SYDVKM. The CDR3 loop is CASSRLAGDFEQFF. CDR3 nucleotides: TGTGCCAGCAGCCGACTAGCGGGAGACTTTGAGCAGTTCTTC.

V gene TRBV7-9 combines with J gene TRBJ1-4, with a tentative D call TRBD1 (5 bases). This CDR3 spans 15 amino acids. Germline V gene sequence: CDR1 SEHNR, CDR2 FQNEAQ (reference sequence). Trimming cost V 6 bases and J 7 bases, with 18 bases left between them. The CDR3 here is CASSSFGGWGEKLFF. The CDR3, as DNA: TGTGCCAGCAGTTCCTTCGGGGGGTGGGGTGAAAAACTGTTTTTT.

This clone was counted a few times. The V and J genes are TRBV19 and TRBJ1-1, with a weak D call TRBD1 (6 bases). V shed 0 bases and J shed 6 bases, with 11 bases lying between them. Germline-derived CDR1 and CDR2 are LNHDA and SQIVND (reference sequence). The CDR3 is 14 residues long. CDR3 coding DNA: TGTGCCAGTAGTATAGACAGGGGAAAATCTGAAGCTTTCTTT. This sequence encodes CASSIDRGKSEAFF.

This clone was counted only a few times. V is TRBV30 and J is TRBJ1-4; D perhaps matches TRBD1 (6 bases). The CDR3 has 14 amino acids. The V and J ends lost 0 bases and 7 bases respectively, with 12 bases between them. The V gene's germline CDR1 is GTSNPN and CDR2 SVGIG (reference sequence). The CDR3 region has the DNA TGTGCCTGGAGTGTAGGGGGAGACTCTGAAAAACTGTTTTTT. Amino acids: CAWSVGGDSEKLFF.

This chain uses TRBV5-1 with TRBJ2-3; 12 nucleotides line up with TRBD2. V dropped 3 bases and J dropped 4; count of bases not matched to a gene: 6. The germline V gene encodes CDR1 SGHRS and CDR2 YFSETQ. CDR3 length: 16 amino acids. This CDR3 reads CASSWGLAGASDTQYF. CDR3 nucleotide sequence: TGCGCCAGCAGCTGGGGACTAGCGGGTGCCTCAGATACGCAGTATTTT. The complete variable domain, with remaining parts taken from reference TRBV5-1 and TRBJ2-3, reads KAGVTQTPRYLIKTRGQQVTLSCSPISGHRSVSWYQQTPGQGLQFLFEYFSETQRNKGNFPGRFSGRQFSNSRSEMNVSTLELGDSALYLCASSWGLAGASDTQYFGPGTRLTVL.

The chain employs TRBV7-6 and TRBJ1-3, with TRBD1 as a possible D gene (5 bases). Per germline, CDR1 SGHVS and CDR2 FNYEAQ. V lost 4 bases, J lost 1 base, and 20 bases lay in between. This CDR3 is built from 18 residues. The DNA for the CDR3 is TGTGCCAGCAGCTCCCCAACGGGAGGGGACGCTTCTGGAAACACCATATATTTT. Residues: CASSSPTGGDASGNTIYF.

The V and J genes are TRBV28 and TRBJ2-5; D ambiguous. Germline CDR1 reads MDHEN; CDR2 reads SYDVKM. Between the trimmed V and J ends, which lost 10 bases and 3 bases, there was a span of 6 bases. CDR3 length equals 10 residues. The CDR3 loop reads CATREETQYF. CDR3 bases: TGTGCCACCCGGGAAGAGACCCAGTACTTC. Combining the CDR3 with reference TRBV28 and TRBJ2-5 gives the whole variable domain DVKVTQSSRYLVKRTGEKVFLECVQDMDHENMFWYRQDPGLGLRLIYFSYDVKMKEKGDIPEGYSVSREKKERFSLILESASTNQTSMYLCATREETQYFGPGTRLLVL.

The V and J genes are TRBV2 and TRBJ2-5; tentatively, D is TRBD1 (5 bases). Germline loops: CDR1 SNHLY, CDR2 FYNNEI. This CDR3 contains 13 residues. The V and J ends lost 4 bases and 5 bases respectively, with 11 bases between them. CDR3 sequence (DNA): TGTGCCAGCAGTGCTAACAAGGGGGAGACCCAGTACTTC. As protein: CASSANKGETQYF.

V gene TRBV20-1 combines with J gene TRBJ1-2; D uncertain. CDR1 DFQATT and CDR2 SNEGSKA come from the germline V gene (reference sequence). This CDR3 spans 11 amino acids. Trimming left V 8 bases short and J 8 bases short, with 15 bases between. CDR3 residues: CSTITGVGYTF. The CDR3 DNA reads TGCAGTACTATCACCGGGGTAGGCTACACCTTC.

This clone turned up a few times. The rearrangement joins TRBV2 to TRBJ2-7, with 7 bases lining up with TRBD1. The CDR3 length is 15 residues. CDR1 is SNHLY, CDR2 FYNNEI, per germline. V trimming: 2 bases; J trimming: 5 bases; junction bases outside the gene matches: 9. CDR3 sequence (DNA): TGTGCCAGCAGTGAACAGGGGACAGAGCTGGACGAGCAGTACTTC. It encodes CASSEQGTELDEQYF. Complete variable domain (other parts from reference TRBV2 and TRBJ2-7): EPEVTQTPSHQVTQMGQEVILRCVPISNHLYFYWYRQILGQKVEFLVSFYNNEISEKSEIFDDQFSVERPDGSNFTLKIRSTKLEDSAMYFCASSEQGTELDEQYFGPGTRLTVT.

This sequence joins TRBV4-1 and TRBJ2-1, with 10 bases fitting TRBD2. CDR3 length: 18 residues. The germline V gene has CDR1 MGHRA and CDR2 YSYEKL. Germline trimming cut 0 bases from V and 7 bases from J; bases unmatched to any gene: 12. The CDR3 here is CASSQEFSLAGEGNEQFF. CDR3 coding DNA: TGCGCCAGCAGCCAAGAGTTCTCTCTAGCGGGAGAGGGGAATGAGCAGTTCTTC.

This rearrangement joins TRBV25-1 to TRBJ1-1; a weak D match, TRBD1 (6 bases). The CDR3 spans 11 residues. The ends were cut back, 4 bases at V and 6 bases at J, with 6 bases in the middle. In germline, CDR1 is MGHDK, CDR2 SYGVNS. CDR3 sequence reads: CASSGQAEAFF. CDR3 DNA: TGTGCCAGCAGTGGACAGGCTGAAGCTTTCTTT. The full variable domain, with the rest looked up from reference TRBV25-1 and TRBJ1-1, is EADIYQTPRYLVIGTGKKITLECSQTMGHDKMYWYQQDPGMELHLIHYSYGVNSTEKGDLSSESTVSRIRTEHFPLTLESARPSHTSQYLCASSGQAEAFFGQGTRLTVV.

The V call is TRBV7-3, the J call TRBJ2-1, with TRBD2 identical over 13 bases. CDR1 and CDR2 (germline): SGHTA, FQGTGA. Losses at the gene ends were 5 bases for V and 7 bases for J; bases not matched to a gene: 8. The CDR3 covers 16 residues. The CDR3 loop reads CASSPGRGLAGNEQFF. In DNA form, the CDR3 reads TGTGCCAGCAGCCCGGGGAGGGGACTAGCGGGAAATGAGCAGTTCTTC.

The chain employs TRBV29-1 and TRBJ2-7; 8 nucleotides agree with TRBD1. This CDR3 spans 14 amino acids. Germline assignment: CDR1 SQVTM and CDR2 ANQGSEA. Trimming at V came to 0 bases and at J to 5 bases, leaving 6 bases not matched to a gene. This CDR3 is CSVEEPQGANEQYF. In nucleotides, the CDR3 is TGCAGCGTTGAAGAACCCCAGGGGGCCAACGAGCAGTACTTC.

Comment on this clone: Other DNA variants within this sample encode the same CDR3. J is TRBJ2-2 and V is TRBV5-1; 7 bases align to TRBD1. CDR1 and CDR2 from the germline V gene are SGHRS and YFSETQ. V was pared by 0 bases and J by 5 bases, with 1 base of the junction left unmatched. This CDR3 is built from 14 residues. Here the CDR3 reads CASSLDRGTGELFF. CDR3 nucleotides: TGCGCCAGCAGCTTGGACAGGGGAACCGGGGAGCTGTTTTTT. The variable domain in full, completed from reference TRBV5-1 and TRBJ2-2, reads KAGVTQTPRYLIKTRGQQVTLSCSPISGHRSVSWYQQTPGQGLQFLFEYFSETQRNKGNFPGRFSGRQFSNSRSEMNVSTLELGDSALYLCASSLDRGTGELFFGEGSRLTVL.

This clone was detected only a few times. CDR3 DNA sequence: TGTGCCAGCAGCACAGGGGGCCGTGAAAAACTGTTTTTT. Its protein product is CASSTGGREKLFF. The gene calls are TRBV2 and TRBJ1-4; 9 bases are shared with TRBD1. The CDR3 runs 13 residues. The V segment lost 6 bases and the J segment 7 bases; nucleotides outside the gene matches: 3. Germline V gene data show CDR1 as SNHLY and CDR2 as FYNNEI.

This clone was counted between two and nine times. The CDR3 DNA is TGTGCCAGCACCGAAGGACAGTCTCCTGGCTACACCTTC. Protein product: CASTEGQSPGYTF. The chain combines TRBV28 with TRBJ1-2; D is perhaps TRBD1 (6 bases). V lost 7 bases and J lost 7, with 16 bases in between. CDR1 MDHEN and CDR2 SYDVKM come from the germline V gene. This CDR3 contains 13 residues.

This clone has a handful of counts. The CDR3 DNA sequence: TGTGCCAGTAGTATTGGTCAGGGAGGCACCGGGGAGCTGTTTTTT. Translating it yields CASSIGQGGTGELFF. The chain recombines TRBV19 with TRBJ2-2; TRBD2 is a possible D gene (6 bases). The ends were cut back, 3 bases at V and 4 bases at J, with 12 bases in the middle. CDR1 LNHDA and CDR2 SQIVND come from the germline V gene (reference sequence). The CDR3 has 15 residues.

This clone turned up a few times. V gene TRBV7-9 combines with J gene TRBJ1-2, with no clear D. Between the trimmed V and J ends, which lost 4 bases and 8 bases, there was a span of 8 bases. From germline, CDR1 is SEHNR and CDR2 FQNEAQ (reference sequence). CDR3 length equals 11 residues. CDR3 amino acids: CASSSERGYTF. In nucleotides, the CDR3 is TGTGCCAGCAGCTCTGAGCGGGGCTACACCTTC.

The chain joins TRBV7-8 to TRBJ2-1, with 10 bases identical to TRBD2. This CDR3 comprises 14 residues. CDR1 is SGHVS, CDR2 FQNEAQ, per germline. With 2 bases clipped from V and 14 bases from J, the junction kept 9 bases outside the gene matches. CDR3 in amino acids: CASSLQREGGKKFF. The CDR3 region has the DNA TGTGCCAGCAGCTTACAGCGGGAGGGAGGGAAAAAGTTCTTC.

The V call is TRBV7-6, the J call TRBJ2-1; TRBD1 is a possible D gene (6 bases). Germline V gene data show CDR1 as SGHVS and CDR2 as FNYEAQ. There are 14 residues in the CDR3. V was pared by 1 base and J by 2 bases, with 6 bases between. The CDR3, as DNA: TGTGCCAGCAGCTTAGAGGGGGCCTACAATGAGCAGTTCTTC. As protein: CASSLEGAYNEQFF.

The chain recombines TRBV7-3 with TRBJ2-1; TRBD1 agrees at 7 bases. Unmatched junction bases numbered 7, after V lost 5 bases and J lost 6 bases. This CDR3 spans 14 amino acids. Germline CDR1 SGHTA, CDR2 FQGTGA. The CDR3 spells CASSTTGAGNEQFF. The CDR3 DNA reads TGTGCCAGCAGCACTACAGGGGCGGGCAATGAGCAGTTCTTC.

This clone has just a few counts. The CDR3 reads CASSVEGLAGFYSTDTQYF. CDR3 DNA sequence: TGTGCCAGCAGCGTAGAGGGGCTAGCGGGATTCTATAGCACAGATACGCAGTATTTT. The gene calls are TRBV9 and TRBJ2-3; 9 nucleotides agree with TRBD2. The CDR3 has 19 residues. V was clipped by 0 bases and J by 0 bases; unmatched bases: 11. Per the germline V gene, CDR1 is SGDLS and CDR2 is YYNGEE.